These T cell receptor beta chains were read from a single sample in a study of T cells in tuberculosis. Using immunoSEQ multiplex PCR, the repertoire was profiled, and TCRdb retains in-frame clones only, with some absent. The sample lists 20,000 to 25,000 clones, roughly 96% occurring once. Specimen: PBMCs. These receptors all come from a donor aged 10 to 29 with latent tuberculosis or without tuberculosis infection. CDR3s include the opening cysteine and the closing phenylalanine or tryptophan. The order of the fields is CDR3 length, J gene, V gene, D gene, clone size, CDR3 protein, CDR3 DNA. D genes are given only for firm matches. Only some rows state a clone size, as once, few, many or a class for expanded clones.

CDR3 length: 12
J gene: TRBJ1-3
V gene: TRBV9
D gene: .
clone size: .
CDR3 protein: CASSPGVNTIYF
CDR3 DNA: TGTGCCAGCAGCCCTGGAGTGAACACCATATATTTT

CDR3 length: 14
J gene: TRBJ2-2
V gene: TRBV19
D gene: .
clone size: once
CDR3 protein: CASSIVEWTGELFF
CDR3 DNA: TGTGCCAGTAGTATAGTCGAGTGGACCGGGGAGCTGTTTTTT

CDR3 length: 14
J gene: TRBJ2-5
V gene: TRBV5-1
D gene: .
clone size: once
CDR3 protein: CASSLNRPGETQYF
CDR3 DNA: TGCGCCAGCAGCCTTAACAGGCCCGGAGAGACCCAGTACTTC

CDR3 length: 15
J gene: TRBJ1-1
V gene: TRBV27
D gene: TRBD1
clone size: .
CDR3 protein: CASSLRTGSNTEAFF
CDR3 DNA: TGTGCCAGCAGTCTCAGGACAGGGAGTAACACTGAAGCTTTCTTT

CDR3 length: 11
J gene: TRBJ2-3
V gene: TRBV25-1
D gene: .
clone size: .
CDR3 protein: CASSALDTQYF
CDR3 DNA: TGTGCCAGCAGTGCCCTAGATACGCAGTATTTT

CDR3 length: 15
J gene: TRBJ1-5
V gene: TRBV9
D gene: .
clone size: .
CDR3 protein: CASSVGQDSNQPQHF
CDR3 DNA: TGTGCCAGCAGCGTAGGGCAGGATAGCAATCAGCCCCAGCATTTT

CDR3 length: 15
J gene: TRBJ2-1
V gene: TRBV7-2
D gene: TRBD1
clone size: .
CDR3 protein: CASSFTGGSYNEQFF
CDR3 DNA: TGTGCCAGCAGCTTCACAGGGGGCTCTTACAATGAGCAGTTCTTC

CDR3 length: 13
J gene: TRBJ1-1
V gene: TRBV19
D gene: .
clone size: .
CDR3 protein: CASTKPQGTEAFF
CDR3 DNA: TGTGCCAGTACCAAGCCCCAGGGTACGGAAGCTTTCTTT

CDR3 length: 15
J gene: TRBJ1-4
V gene: TRBV27
D gene: TRBD1
clone size: .
CDR3 protein: CASATVGTGEVKLFF
CDR3 DNA: TGTGCCAGCGCCACGGTCGGGACAGGGGAGGTAAAACTGTTTTTT

CDR3 length: 14
J gene: TRBJ1-5
V gene: TRBV6-5
D gene: .
clone size: .
CDR3 protein: CASSPYRSNQPQHF
CDR3 DNA: TGTGCCAGCAGCCCCTACAGGAGCAATCAGCCCCAGCATTTT

CDR3 length: 15
J gene: TRBJ2-7
V gene: TRBV7-2
D gene: TRBD2
clone size: .
CDR3 protein: CASSLGLADPYEQYF
CDR3 DNA: TGTGCCAGCAGCTTGGGACTAGCTGATCCCTACGAGCAGTACTTC

CDR3 length: 15
J gene: TRBJ2-5
V gene: TRBV6-4
D gene: TRBD2
clone size: .
CDR3 protein: CASSPLAGSQETQYF
CDR3 DNA: TGTGCCAGCAGTCCCCTAGCGGGGTCTCAAGAGACCCAGTACTTC

CDR3 length: 13
J gene: TRBJ1-1
V gene: TRBV5-1
D gene: .
clone size: .
CDR3 protein: CASCARGGTEAFF
CDR3 DNA: TGCGCCAGCTGCGCCCGGGGAGGCACTGAAGCTTTCTTT

CDR3 length: 18
J gene: TRBJ1-3
V gene: TRBV4-2
D gene: TRBD1
clone size: .
CDR3 protein: CASSPRTGGNIAGNTIYF
CDR3 DNA: TGTGCCAGCAGCCCGAGGACAGGGGGTAATATCGCTGGAAACACCATATATTTT

CDR3 length: 15
J gene: TRBJ1-6
V gene: TRBV9
D gene: .
clone size: .
CDR3 protein: CASSVGRQTNSPLHF
CDR3 DNA: TGTGCCAGCAGCGTAGGGCGACAGACGAATTCACCCCTCCACTTT

CDR3 length: 16
J gene: TRBJ2-2
V gene: TRBV2
D gene: .
clone size: .
CDR3 protein: CASSGPILANTGELFF
CDR3 DNA: TGTGCCAGCAGTGGTCCGATACTCGCGAACACCGGGGAGCTGTTTTTT

CDR3 length: 13
J gene: TRBJ1-4
V gene: TRBV7-9
D gene: .
clone size: .
CDR3 protein: CASSLIRDEKLFF
CDR3 DNA: TGTGCCAGCAGCTTGATCAGGGATGAAAAACTGTTTTTT

CDR3 length: 14
J gene: TRBJ1-3
V gene: TRBV12-5
D gene: .
clone size: .
CDR3 protein: CASGRVATGNTIYF
CDR3 DNA: TGTGCTAGTGGTCGAGTCGCAACTGGAAACACCATATATTTT

CDR3 length: 13
J gene: TRBJ2-2
V gene: TRBV11-3
D gene: .
clone size: .
CDR3 protein: CASSYRGGGELFF
CDR3 DNA: TGTGCCAGCAGCTACAGGGGAGGCGGGGAGCTGTTTTTT

CDR3 length: 12
J gene: TRBJ1-1
V gene: TRBV30
D gene: TRBD1
clone size: .
CDR3 protein: CAGRRGFTEAFF
CDR3 DNA: TGTGCCGGCCGCAGGGGGTTCACTGAAGCTTTCTTT

CDR3 length: 15
J gene: TRBJ1-3
V gene: TRBV30
D gene: .
clone size: .
CDR3 protein: CAWRTRVGSGNTIYF
CDR3 DNA: TGTGCCTGGAGGACGCGGGTGGGCTCTGGAAACACCATATATTTT

CDR3 length: 16
J gene: TRBJ2-1
V gene: TRBV7-9
D gene: TRBD1
clone size: .
CDR3 protein: CASTLGGTGSYNEQFF
CDR3 DNA: TGTGCCAGCACCTTAGGGGGGACAGGATCTTACAATGAGCAGTTCTTC

CDR3 length: 20
J gene: TRBJ2-3
V gene: TRBV30
D gene: TRBD2
clone size: .
CDR3 protein: CAWSPHRVVAGDDRTDTQYF
CDR3 DNA: TGTGCCTGGAGTCCCCACCGTGTGGTAGCGGGGGACGACCGCACAGATACGCAGTATTTT

CDR3 length: 16
J gene: TRBJ1-4
V gene: TRBV4-1
D gene: .
clone size: once
CDR3 protein: CASSLYETGANEKLFF
CDR3 DNA: TGCGCCAGCAGCCTTTATGAGACAGGCGCAAATGAAAAACTGTTTTTT

CDR3 length: 13
J gene: TRBJ1-1
V gene: TRBV5-1
D gene: .
clone size: .
CDR3 protein: CASSLQVSREAFF
CDR3 DNA: TGCGCCAGCAGCTTGCAGGTGTCAAGGGAAGCTTTCTTT

CDR3 length: 16
J gene: TRBJ2-3
V gene: TRBV19
D gene: TRBD1
clone size: .
CDR3 protein: CASSTRDRERPDTQYF
CDR3 DNA: TGTGCCAGTAGTACAAGGGACAGGGAGCGTCCAGATACGCAGTATTTT

CDR3 length: 15
J gene: TRBJ1-6
V gene: TRBV11-2
D gene: TRBD1
clone size: .
CDR3 protein: CASSRTGVNNSPLHF
CDR3 DNA: TGTGCCAGCAGCCGGACAGGCGTTAATAATTCACCCCTCCACTTT

CDR3 length: 15
J gene: TRBJ1-1
V gene: TRBV2
D gene: .
clone size: .
CDR3 protein: CANYRPQGMNTEAFF
CDR3 DNA: TGTGCCAACTACCGTCCACAGGGCATGAACACTGAAGCTTTCTTT

CDR3 length: 12
J gene: TRBJ2-3
V gene: TRBV11-3
D gene: .
clone size: .
CDR3 protein: CASSLGGDTQYF
CDR3 DNA: TGTGCCAGCAGCTTGGGGGGAGATACGCAGTATTTT

CDR3 length: 15
J gene: TRBJ1-1
V gene: TRBV6-5
D gene: .
clone size: .
CDR3 protein: CASSSHGGEDAEAFF
CDR3 DNA: TGTGCCAGCAGTTCCCACGGAGGGGAGGACGCTGAAGCTTTCTTT

CDR3 length: 15
J gene: TRBJ1-3
V gene: TRBV30
D gene: .
clone size: .
CDR3 protein: CAWETGPSSGNTIYF
CDR3 DNA: TGTGCCTGGGAAACGGGTCCTTCCTCTGGAAACACCATATATTTT

CDR3 length: 15
J gene: TRBJ1-1
V gene: TRBV4-1
D gene: TRBD1
clone size: .
CDR3 protein: CASSHLDREHTEAFF
CDR3 DNA: TGCGCCAGCAGCCACCTGGACAGGGAACACACTGAAGCTTTCTTT

CDR3 length: 14
J gene: TRBJ1-2
V gene: TRBV13
D gene: TRBD1
clone size: .
CDR3 protein: CASSTGQGVHGYTF
CDR3 DNA: TGTGCCAGCAGCACCGGACAGGGGGTTCATGGCTACACCTTC

CDR3 length: 14
J gene: TRBJ1-2
V gene: TRBV6-1
D gene: TRBD1
clone size: .
CDR3 protein: CASSEGQGNYGYTF
CDR3 DNA: TGTGCCAGCAGTGAGGGACAGGGTAACTATGGCTACACCTTC

CDR3 length: 13
J gene: TRBJ2-1
V gene: TRBV7-2
D gene: .
clone size: few
CDR3 protein: CASSLSGNNEQFF
CDR3 DNA: TGTGCCAGCAGCTTGTCAGGGAACAATGAGCAGTTCTTC

CDR3 length: 15
J gene: TRBJ1-2
V gene: TRBV7-9
D gene: .
clone size: .
CDR3 protein: CASSSLSGANYGYTF
CDR3 DNA: TGTGCCAGCAGTTCCCTATCGGGGGCTAACTATGGCTACACCTTC

CDR3 length: 17
J gene: TRBJ1-4
V gene: TRBV1
D gene: .
clone size: once
CDR3 protein: CTSSLAYTGDTNEKLFF
CDR3 DNA: TGCACCAGCAGCCTCGCCTACACAGGGGATACTAATGAAAAACTGTTTTTT

CDR3 length: 15
J gene: TRBJ2-2
V gene: TRBV6-6
D gene: .
clone size: .
CDR3 protein: CASRGGGGNTGELFF
CDR3 DNA: TGTGCCAGCAGGGGGGGAGGGGGGAACACCGGGGAGCTGTTTTTT

CDR3 length: 17
J gene: TRBJ2-3
V gene: TRBV11-2
D gene: TRBD2
clone size: .
CDR3 protein: CASSRVGGAGATDTQYF
CDR3 DNA: TGTGCCAGCAGCCGTGTGGGGGGAGCGGGGGCGACAGATACGCAGTATTTT

CDR3 length: 16
J gene: TRBJ2-1
V gene: TRBV2
D gene: .
clone size: once
CDR3 protein: CASSELGPSSYNEQFF
CDR3 DNA: TGTGCCAGCAGTGAGTTGGGGCCGAGCTCCTACAATGAGCAGTTCTTC

CDR3 length: 14
J gene: TRBJ1-2
V gene: TRBV19
D gene: .
clone size: .
CDR3 protein: CASSKMASGYGYTF
CDR3 DNA: TGTGCCAGTAGTAAAATGGCGAGCGGGTATGGCTACACCTTC

CDR3 length: 20
J gene: TRBJ2-7
V gene: TRBV5-4
D gene: .
clone size: .
CDR3 protein: CASSPPVMAGDRGSPYEQYF
CDR3 DNA: TGTGCCAGCAGCCCCCCCGTGATGGCAGGGGACCGCGGGTCTCCCTACGAGCAGTACTTC

CDR3 length: 15
J gene: TRBJ1-1
V gene: TRBV2
D gene: TRBD1
clone size: .
CDR3 protein: CASSDEGQLNTEAFF
CDR3 DNA: TGTGCCAGCAGTGATGAGGGACAGCTGAACACTGAAGCTTTCTTT

CDR3 length: 15
J gene: TRBJ2-3
V gene: TRBV2
D gene: .
clone size: .
CDR3 protein: CASMRRGGGTDTQYF
CDR3 DNA: TGTGCCAGCATGAGGCGAGGGGGGGGCACAGATACGCAGTATTTT

CDR3 length: 14
J gene: TRBJ2-1
V gene: TRBV5-6
D gene: TRBD2
clone size: .
CDR3 protein: CASTTGTSVNEQFF
CDR3 DNA: TGTGCCAGCACCACAGGGACTAGCGTCAATGAGCAGTTCTTC

CDR3 length: 18
J gene: TRBJ1-5
V gene: TRBV6-1
D gene: TRBD1
clone size: .
CDR3 protein: CASSERPGQKISNQPQHF
CDR3 DNA: TGTGCCAGCAGTGAGCGCCCGGGACAGAAGATTAGCAATCAGCCCCAGCATTTT

CDR3 length: 11
J gene: TRBJ2-7
V gene: TRBV29-1
D gene: TRBD2
clone size: .
CDR3 protein: CSGTSSDEQYF
CDR3 DNA: TGCAGCGGGACTAGTTCCGACGAGCAGTACTTC

CDR3 length: 15
J gene: TRBJ1-5
V gene: TRBV6-5
D gene: TRBD1
clone size: .
CDR3 protein: CASSKGTEGNQPQHF
CDR3 DNA: TGTGCCAGCAGTAAGGGGACAGAAGGAAATCAGCCCCAGCATTTT

CDR3 length: 15
J gene: TRBJ2-5
V gene: TRBV7-9
D gene: .
clone size: .
CDR3 protein: CASSLGNINQETQYF
CDR3 DNA: TGTGCCAGCAGCTTGGGCAATATAAACCAAGAGACCCAGTACTTC

CDR3 length: 13
J gene: TRBJ2-5
V gene: TRBV7-9
D gene: TRBD1
clone size: .
CDR3 protein: CASRWDRGETQYF
CDR3 DNA: TGTGCCAGCAGATGGGACAGGGGAGAGACCCAGTACTTC

CDR3 length: 16
J gene: TRBJ2-2
V gene: TRBV19
D gene: TRBD2
clone size: .
CDR3 protein: CASSVASGALVGELFF
CDR3 DNA: TGTGCCAGTAGTGTAGCTAGCGGGGCGCTTGTGGGGGAGCTGTTTTTT

CDR3 length: 13
J gene: TRBJ2-1
V gene: TRBV11-2
D gene: .
clone size: .
CDR3 protein: CASSLVQGGEQFF
CDR3 DNA: TGTGCCAGCAGCTTAGTGCAGGGTGGTGAGCAGTTCTTC

CDR3 length: 16
J gene: TRBJ1-2
V gene: TRBV4-1
D gene: .
clone size: .
CDR3 protein: CASSPENRGGNYGYTF
CDR3 DNA: TGCGCCAGCAGCCCCGAAAACCGGGGGGGTAACTATGGCTACACCTTC

CDR3 length: 15
J gene: TRBJ1-3
V gene: TRBV6-1
D gene: TRBD1
clone size: .
CDR3 protein: CASSEAWGQGNTIYF
CDR3 DNA: TGTGCCAGCAGTGAAGCATGGGGACAGGGAAACACCATATATTTT

CDR3 length: 11
J gene: TRBJ2-5
V gene: TRBV7-7
D gene: .
clone size: .
CDR3 protein: CATRGGETQYF
CDR3 DNA: TGTGCCACCCGAGGGGGAGAGACCCAGTACTTC

CDR3 length: 15
J gene: TRBJ1-3
V gene: TRBV6-5
D gene: .
clone size: .
CDR3 protein: CASSYGRDSGNTIYF
CDR3 DNA: TGTGCCAGCAGTTACGGACGGGACTCTGGAAACACCATATATTTT

CDR3 length: 15
J gene: TRBJ1-5
V gene: TRBV10-3
D gene: .
clone size: once
CDR3 protein: CAVCGGPGSNQPQHF
CDR3 DNA: TGTGCCGTCTGCGGAGGGCCCGGTAGCAATCAGCCCCAGCATTTT